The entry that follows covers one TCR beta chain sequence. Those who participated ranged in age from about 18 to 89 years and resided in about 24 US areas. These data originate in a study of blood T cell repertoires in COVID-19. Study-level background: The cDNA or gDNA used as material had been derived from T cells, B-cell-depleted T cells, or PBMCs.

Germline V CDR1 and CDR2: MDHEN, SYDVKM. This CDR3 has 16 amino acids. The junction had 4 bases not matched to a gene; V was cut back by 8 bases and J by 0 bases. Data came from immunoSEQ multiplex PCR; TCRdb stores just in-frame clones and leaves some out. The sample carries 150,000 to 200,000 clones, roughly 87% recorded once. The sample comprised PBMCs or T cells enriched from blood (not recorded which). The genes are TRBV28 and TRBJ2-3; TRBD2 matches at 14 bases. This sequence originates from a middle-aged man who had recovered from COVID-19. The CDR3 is CASGTSGSTSTDTQYF. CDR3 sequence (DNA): TGTGCCAGCGGGACTAGCGGGAGCACTAGCACAGATACGCAGTATTTT.